This T cell receptor beta chain was identified in a study of beta chain features in type 1 diabetes. Overall study: Cell yields, age and gender were similar between patients and healthy donors. Over all samples combined, 107,917,701 sorted cells were examined.

Isolation of CD4+ naive, central memory, regulatory and stem cell-like memory cells was achieved by sorting via CD45RO/CCR7/CD25/CD127/CD95/CD27. Findings and caveats of the study: TCRB CDR3s from Type 1 diabetes patients were moderately but significantly shorter in all four CD4+ subsets.

This clone came up a few times. The antigen is unknown. What was sequenced were expressed TCRB transcripts, since all of the isolated RNA had been reverse transcribed. Profiling relied on immunoSEQ multiplex PCR, and the TCRdb table lists in-frame clones only, not all of them. Seen here are hundreds of thousands of clones, roughly 11% observed once, and the top ten hold 0.035% to 0.05%. This clonotype was sampled from a woman aged 18-29 years in good health. Sequencing used naive CD4+ T cells from blood.

The CDR3 sequence: CSARSLTPGQGVANYGYTF. The CDR3 coding sequence is TGCAGCGCCCGTTCCCTCACACCGGGACAGGGAGTAGCTAACTATGGCTACACCTTC. The V call is TRBV29-1, the J call TRBJ1-2, with 9 bases that match TRBD1. The germline V gene encodes CDR1 SQVTM and CDR2 ANQGSEA. The J segment lost 0 bases and the V segment lost 7 bases, leaving 21 bases of the junction unmatched. The CDR3 extends over 19 amino acids.